These T cell receptor beta chains were read from a single sample in a study of blood T cells in healthy people across ages. TCRdb reprocessed the 5' RACE reads via MiXCR and lists one record per CDR3 protein. The sample includes approximately 1.5 million distinct CDR3 sequences, approximately 42% seen only once; the top ten take just over 4%. The specimen was blood. These receptors originate from a woman aged 18-29 years in good health. CDR3s include the opening cysteine and the closing phenylalanine or tryptophan. Fields, in order: D gene, clone size, V gene, J gene, CDR3 DNA, CDR3 protein. A D gene is named only where the DNA matches it firmly. The listing skips clone size in some rows; elsewhere it reads once, few, many or a size class.

D gene: TRBD2
clone size: few
V gene: TRBV11-2
J gene: TRBJ2-7
CDR3 DNA: TGTGCCAGCAGCTTACAACTAGCGGGAGTTCGCGACGAGCAGTACTTC
CDR3 protein: CASSLQLAGVRDEQYF

D gene: .
clone size: .
V gene: TRBV7-8
J gene: TRBJ1-1
CDR3 DNA: TGTGCCAGCAGCCCCAACAAAATGAACACTGAAGCTTTCTTT
CDR3 protein: CASSPNKMNTEAFF

D gene: .
clone size: .
V gene: TRBV9
J gene: TRBJ2-7
CDR3 DNA: TGTGCCAGCAGCGACTCGGACGGATCCTACGAGCAGTACTTC
CDR3 protein: CASSDSDGSYEQYF

D gene: .
clone size: few
V gene: TRBV12-5
J gene: TRBJ1-2
CDR3 DNA: TGTGCTAGTGGTTTCAGGACAGCGCATGGCTACACCTTC
CDR3 protein: CASGFRTAHGYTF

D gene: .
clone size: .
V gene: TRBV5-6
J gene: TRBJ2-5
CDR3 DNA: TGTGCCAGCAGCTTGTTCACGGGGCTGGAGACCCAGTACTTC
CDR3 protein: CASSLFTGLETQYF

D gene: .
clone size: .
V gene: TRBV2
J gene: TRBJ1-5
CDR3 DNA: TGTGCCAGCAGTCTCGGGACATCAAGCAGTCAGCCCCAGCATTTT
CDR3 protein: CASSLGTSSSQPQHF

D gene: TRBD1
clone size: .
V gene: TRBV19
J gene: TRBJ2-3
CDR3 DNA: TGTGCCAGTAGCGCGTTGGGGACAGGGGGCATCGGAGATACGCAGTATTTT
CDR3 protein: CASSALGTGGIGDTQYF

D gene: TRBD2
clone size: .
V gene: TRBV20-1
J gene: TRBJ2-1
CDR3 DNA: TGCAGTGCTAGAGATGGGACTAGCTATGTGAATGAGCAGTTCTTC
CDR3 protein: CSARDGTSYVNEQFF

D gene: .
clone size: .
V gene: TRBV6-5
J gene: TRBJ1-2
CDR3 DNA: TGTGCCAGCAGTTACGGCAGCCTCTATGGCTACACCTTC
CDR3 protein: CASSYGSLYGYTF

D gene: .
clone size: few
V gene: TRBV7-9
J gene: TRBJ2-1
CDR3 DNA: TGTGCCAGCAGCCCCCAGGGTGAGCAGTTCTTC
CDR3 protein: CASSPQGEQFF

D gene: TRBD1
clone size: .
V gene: TRBV5-1
J gene: TRBJ2-1
CDR3 DNA: TGCGCCAGCAGATTGGGGGTAGACAGGGATGAGCAGTTCTTC
CDR3 protein: CASRLGVDRDEQFF

D gene: TRBD1
clone size: .
V gene: TRBV12-3/TRBV12-4
J gene: TRBJ1-1
CDR3 DNA: TGTGCCAGCAGTACATGGGGACAGCTCGACACTGAAGCTTTCTTT
CDR3 protein: CASSTWGQLDTEAFF

D gene: .
clone size: .
V gene: TRBV7-9
J gene: TRBJ2-3
CDR3 DNA: TGTGCCAGCAGCTTAGATGCCCTGTCCCGGCCCCGGCCCACAGATACGCAGTATTTT
CDR3 protein: CASSLDALSRPRPTDTQYF

D gene: .
clone size: few
V gene: TRBV28
J gene: TRBJ2-7
CDR3 DNA: TGTGCCAGCAGTTTCGGTCTGACCGAGCAGTACTTC
CDR3 protein: CASSFGLTEQYF

D gene: TRBD2
clone size: .
V gene: TRBV5-6
J gene: TRBJ2-3
CDR3 DNA: TGTGCCAGCAGCCGCGGGGGATATACGCAGTATTTT
CDR3 protein: CASSRGGYTQYF

D gene: .
clone size: many
V gene: TRBV27
J gene: TRBJ1-2
CDR3 DNA: TGTGCCAGCAGTTTATCTCCAGGGAACGGCTACACCTTC
CDR3 protein: CASSLSPGNGYTF

D gene: .
clone size: once
V gene: TRBV30
J gene: TRBJ1-5
CDR3 DNA: TGTGCCTGGAGTCGGGGCGAGGGGTTAGAGCAGCCCCAGCATTTT
CDR3 protein: CAWSRGEGLEQPQHF

D gene: .
clone size: once
V gene: TRBV4-3
J gene: TRBJ1-5
CDR3 DNA: TGCGCCAGCAGCCAAGATAGGCGGGGGGGCCCCAATCAGCCCCAGCATTTT
CDR3 protein: CASSQDRRGGPNQPQHF